This T cell receptor beta chain was identified during a study of T cell responses to AZD1222 COVID-19 vaccine. Study observations and caveats: The study reported that nearly half of spike-specific TCRs target unmutated variant regions. Two AZD1222 doses significantly raised spike-specific TCR breadth and depth over controls.

Germline-derived CDR1 and CDR2 are SGDLS and YYNGEE. The CDR3 length is 15 residues. The V gene lost 1 base and the J gene lost 5 bases, with 16 bases spanning the gap. Pooling of second doses given at about 4 or about 12 weeks was done. Turning to this clone: As yet, its antigen is unknown.

Profiled with immunoSEQ multiplex PCR; TCRdb holds only in-frame clones, not every one. The data contain roughly 150,000 clones, 88% of them singletons. The genes are TRBV9 and TRBJ2-7; D may be TRBD2 (5 bases). The sequence was collected from an adult who received the AZD1222 COVID-19 vaccine. Sequencing used peripheral blood, obtained 28 days after the second AZD1222 dose. The CDR3 here is CASSVLASRNDEQYF. CDR3 DNA sequence: TGTGCCAGCAGCGTACTGGCTAGCAGGAACGACGAGCAGTACTTC.